This T cell receptor (beta chain) was sequenced during a study of CD8 T cells in Susac syndrome. Study summary: Over 5 sequenced Susac syndrome patients had clinically active disease, while fewer than ten were in remission.

The CDR3 contains 14 residues. The germline CDR1 and CDR2 sequences are SGDLS and YYNGEE. V was cut by 0 bases and J by 7 bases, with 13 bases left in between. Reverse transcription of about 0.45 to 1 ug RNA was performed with random hexamers. TCRdb re-analysed the immunoSEQ multiplex PCR reads in MiXCR, keeping a single row per CDR3 protein. The table lists about 130,000 distinct CDR3 sequences, approximately 95% of them singletons, with approximately 0.18% in the top ten. Sequencing was done on a sample of CD8+ T cells from PBMCs. The sequence came from a human donor with Susac syndrome. The chain carries TRBV9 and TRBJ1-1; D perhaps matches TRBD1 (6 bases). The CDR3 region has the DNA TGTGCCAGCAGCGTAGGAGGGACACCGAATGAAGCTTTCTTT. This codes for CASSVGGTPNEAFF.